There are a few counts of the clone carrying this TCR beta chain. Method: immunoSEQ multiplex PCR; TCRdb's copy keeps in-frame clones and lacks some. The sample carries under 50,000 clones, 75% to 80% recorded once. The entry originates in a study of OX40 agonist ivuxolimab in advanced cancers. Germline assignment: CDR1 MNHNY and CDR2 SVGAGI (reference sequence). This CDR3 is 15 amino acids long. V is TRBV6-6 and J is TRBJ2-5; 13 nucleotides align to TRBD2. The DNA end is a closer match to TRBJ2-7, so the J assignment may be wrong. The source is an adult with an advanced solid tumor such as melanoma, head and neck, liver or kidney cancer. This specimen consisted of CD4+ or CD8+ T cells sorted from blood, obtained in a trial of the OX40 agonist ivuxolimab. The CDR3 is CASSPRTSGGYEQYF. In DNA form, the CDR3 reads TGTGCCAGCAGTCCAAGGACTAGCGGGGGCTACGAGCAGTACTTC.